The clone carrying this T cell receptor (beta chain) turned up a few times. The antigen remains unidentified. The data were taken from a study of early T cells in non-severe SARS-CoV-2 infection. Overall study: Unsorted whole-blood RNA was sequenced in bulk, leaving chains unpaired.

V lost 1 base and J lost 2, with 9 bases in between. The V gene's germline CDR1 is SGHRS and CDR2 YFSETQ. CDR3 length: 14 residues. Study-wide results and limits: Matches to VDJdb favored anti-spike CD8 responses and missed private and CD4 specificities.

Individual cDNA molecules received unique molecular identifiers during library preparation. TCRdb reprocessed the 5' RACE reads with MiXCR, giving one entry per CDR3 protein. The sample contains around 30,000 distinct CDR3 sequences, around 6% of which appear only once. Sequencing used whole blood. This sequence was found in an adult who was a healthcare worker with PCR-confirmed SARS-CoV-2 infection or an uninfected control (not recorded which). The genes are TRBV5-1 and TRBJ1-2; the D is unclear. The CDR3 reads CASSLTEPNYGYTF. In DNA form, the CDR3 reads TGCGCCAGCAGCTTGACAGAGCCCAACTATGGCTACACCTTC.